This TCR beta chain was documented in a study of identical twins. V shed 2 bases and J 4 bases; nucleotides not matched to a gene: 4. This CDR3 region has 16 residues. Germline CDR1 reads MGHDK; CDR2 reads SYGVNS. This clonotype was picked up a small number of times. TCRdb analysed the 5' RACE reads with MiXCR anew, one entry per CDR3 protein. The table shows about 1.7 million distinct CDR3 sequences, with under 35% occurring only once. This sequence originates from a newborn girl in good health. The V and J genes are TRBV25-1 and TRBJ2-3; 12 nucleotides line up with TRBD1. The specimen sequenced was cord blood. The CDR3 bases are TGTGCCAGCAGTGAAGCAGGGACAGGGGGCGCAGATACGCAGTATTTT. Translating it yields CASSEAGTGGADTQYF.